This T cell receptor (beta chain) was captured in a study of sequential checkpoint blockade in melanoma (dated by TCRdb to the late 2010s). Background for the entire study: Patients were randomized 1:1 to first-line nivolumab followed by ipilimumab (arm A) or ipilimumab followed by nivolumab (arm B). Maintenance nivolumab was given following each of the two trial sequences. Study-wide conclusions, independent of this receptor: Larger, independent patient cohorts are needed to validate the response-prediction model that combines TCR metrics and mutation burden.

The CDR3 covers 14 residues, taking in both the cysteine and the phenylalanine. Of all the DNA, just the CDR3 is kept, 42 bases in frame from base 1. V is cut by 5 bases and J by 6 bases, and the space between the germline ends is 18 bases. Taken from the germline V gene, the CDR1 and CDR2 loops are SGDLS and YYNGEE. In light of the paper, this sample's treatment or condition label describes: randomized to nivolumab then ipilimumab (arm A) or the reverse (arm B). No trial patient had received prior DNA-damaging chemotherapy. On a FACS Aria II flow cytometer, live CD3+CD8+ cells that were negative for CD19 and CD56 were sorted from thawed PBMCs. The samples were obtained from melanoma patients enrolled in CheckMate 064, an open-label, randomized phase II trial testing sequential checkpoint blockade. Peripheral blood mononuclear cells were obtained through leukapheresis, purified using Ficoll-Paque, and frozen in human serum containing roughly 10% DMSO. Immediately after sorting, the purity of the sorted blood CD3+CD8+ cells was confirmed to be >95%, and DNA was then extracted.

This clone was detected only once. What antigen it recognizes has not been identified. Base qualities were left out, and no much larger clone turns up one base away. TCRbeta CDR3 regions were immunosequenced from genomic DNA with the immunoSEQ Assay. Genomic DNA was amplified by bias-controlled multiplex PCR before high-throughput sequencing. The published analysis was carried out like this. To quantify the absolute abundance of each unique TCRbeta CDR3 region, the sequences were collapsed and filtered. Clonality, defined as 1 minus Pielou's evenness, was calculated using productive rearrangements only. A previously published method was used to identify clones whose frequencies were significantly greater in on-treatment samples than in baseline samples. TCRdb provides this immuneACCESS table in a form limited to in-frame rearrangements. Some clones are lacking; in checked studies, under half of them reflect an unresolved V gene, and why the rest are absent is not known. V and J calls and clone size are given by that table; D and trimming were obtained from the DNA. Within this sample are approximately 9,300 clones, with 73% of them counted one time only. The ten largest clones add up to about 14% of the sample.

This sequence was found in a human donor with melanoma. This chain is built from TRBV9 and TRBJ2-7; a tentative D call is TRBD1 (5 bases match). The source material was CD8+ T cells sorted from blood (inferred from file names), sampled from a patient given nivolumab and ipilimumab in sequence. At the DNA level, the sequence is TGTGCCAGCAGGGACGACGGAGCAGGGATCGAGCAGTACTTC. Its protein product is CASRDDGAGIEQYF.